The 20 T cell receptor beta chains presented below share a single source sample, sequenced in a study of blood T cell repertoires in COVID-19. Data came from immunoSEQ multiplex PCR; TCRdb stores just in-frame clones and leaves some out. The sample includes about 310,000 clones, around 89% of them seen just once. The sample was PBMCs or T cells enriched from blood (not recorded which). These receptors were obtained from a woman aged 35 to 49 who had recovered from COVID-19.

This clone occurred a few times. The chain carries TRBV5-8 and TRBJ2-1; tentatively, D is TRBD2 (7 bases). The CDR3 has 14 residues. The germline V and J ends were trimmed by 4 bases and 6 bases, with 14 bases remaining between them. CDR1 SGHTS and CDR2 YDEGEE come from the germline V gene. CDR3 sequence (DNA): TGTGCCAGCAGCGGGGGGGCGATACGCAATGAGCAGTTCTTC. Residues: CASSGGAIRNEQFF.

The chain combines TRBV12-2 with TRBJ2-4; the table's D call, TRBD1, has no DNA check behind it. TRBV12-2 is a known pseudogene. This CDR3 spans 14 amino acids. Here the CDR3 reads CASRLAPGQNIQYF. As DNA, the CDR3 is TGTGCAAGTCGCTTAGCCCCGGGACAGAACATTCAGTACTTC.

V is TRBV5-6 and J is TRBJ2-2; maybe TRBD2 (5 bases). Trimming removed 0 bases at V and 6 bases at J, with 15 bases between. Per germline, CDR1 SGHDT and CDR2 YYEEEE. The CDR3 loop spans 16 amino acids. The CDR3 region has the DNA TGTGCCAGCAGCTTGGGTACGGCGGGTTTAGCCGGGGAGCTGTTTTTT. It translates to CASSLGTAGLAGELFF.

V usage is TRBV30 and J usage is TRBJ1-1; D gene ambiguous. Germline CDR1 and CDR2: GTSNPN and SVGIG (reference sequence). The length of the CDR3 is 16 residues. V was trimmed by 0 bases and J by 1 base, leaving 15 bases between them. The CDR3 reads CAWSVIEELPNTEAFF. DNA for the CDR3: TGTGCCTGGAGTGTAATTGAGGAACTTCCGAACACTGAAGCTTTCTTT.

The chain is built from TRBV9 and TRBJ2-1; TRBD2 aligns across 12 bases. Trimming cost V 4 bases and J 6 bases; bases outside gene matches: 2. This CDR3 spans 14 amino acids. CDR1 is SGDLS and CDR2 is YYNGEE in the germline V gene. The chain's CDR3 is CASSPLAGGNEQFF. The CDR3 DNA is TGTGCCAGCAGCCCACTAGCGGGAGGCAATGAGCAGTTCTTC.

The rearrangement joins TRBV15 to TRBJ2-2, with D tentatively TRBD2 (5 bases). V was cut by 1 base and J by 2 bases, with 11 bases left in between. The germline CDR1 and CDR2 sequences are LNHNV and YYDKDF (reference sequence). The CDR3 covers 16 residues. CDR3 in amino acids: CATSRGTGKNTGELFF. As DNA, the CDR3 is TGTGCCACCAGCAGAGGGACTGGGAAAAACACCGGGGAGCTGTTTTTT.

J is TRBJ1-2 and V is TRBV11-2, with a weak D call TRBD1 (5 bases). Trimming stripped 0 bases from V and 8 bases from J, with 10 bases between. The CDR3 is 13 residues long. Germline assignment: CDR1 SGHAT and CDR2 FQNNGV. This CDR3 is CASSLDRGDGYTF. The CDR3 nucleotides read TGTGCCAGCAGCTTAGATCGGGGGGACGGCTACACCTTC.

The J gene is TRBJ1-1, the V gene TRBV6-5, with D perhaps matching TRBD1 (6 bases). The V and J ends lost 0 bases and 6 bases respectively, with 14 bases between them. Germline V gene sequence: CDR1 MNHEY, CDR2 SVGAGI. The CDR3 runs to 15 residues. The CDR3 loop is CASSYSGHPRSEAFF. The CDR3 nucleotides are TGTGCCAGCAGTTACTCGGGACATCCCCGATCTGAAGCTTTCTTT.

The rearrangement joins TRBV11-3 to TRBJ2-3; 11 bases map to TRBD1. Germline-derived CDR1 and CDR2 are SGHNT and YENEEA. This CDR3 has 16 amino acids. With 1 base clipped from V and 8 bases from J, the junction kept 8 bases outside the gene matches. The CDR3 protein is CASSLVRTGGAGTQYF. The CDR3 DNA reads TGTGCCAGCAGCTTAGTGCGGACAGGGGGCGCGGGTACGCAGTATTTT.

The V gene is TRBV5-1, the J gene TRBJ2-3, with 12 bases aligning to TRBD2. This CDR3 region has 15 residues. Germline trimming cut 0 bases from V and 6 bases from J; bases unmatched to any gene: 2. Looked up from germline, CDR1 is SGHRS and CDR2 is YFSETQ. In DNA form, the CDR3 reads TGCGCCAGCAGCTTGGAACTAGCGGGAGGCGATACGCAGTATTTT. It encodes CASSLELAGGDTQYF.

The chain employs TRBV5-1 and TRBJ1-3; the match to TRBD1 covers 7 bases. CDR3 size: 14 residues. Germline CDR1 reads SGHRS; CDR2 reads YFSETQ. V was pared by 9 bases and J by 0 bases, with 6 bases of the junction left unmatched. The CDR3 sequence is CATSTGPSGNTIYF. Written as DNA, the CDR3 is TGCGCCACTTCGACAGGGCCCTCTGGAAACACCATATATTTT.

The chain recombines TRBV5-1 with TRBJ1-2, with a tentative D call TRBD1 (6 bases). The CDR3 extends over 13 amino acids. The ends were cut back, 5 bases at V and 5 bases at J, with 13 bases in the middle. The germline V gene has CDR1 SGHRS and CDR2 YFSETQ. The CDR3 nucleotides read TGCGCCAGCAGACTCCAGGGGTGGTATGGCTACACCTTC. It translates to CASRLQGWYGYTF.

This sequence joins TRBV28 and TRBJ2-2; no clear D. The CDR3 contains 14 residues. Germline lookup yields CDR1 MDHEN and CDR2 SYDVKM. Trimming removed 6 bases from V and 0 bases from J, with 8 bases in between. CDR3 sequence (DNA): TGTGCCAGCAGCCCCCACACGAACACCGGGGAGCTGTTTTTT. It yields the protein CASSPHTNTGELFF.

DNA for the CDR3: TGTGCCAGCAGCCCTACTACCCCGGCTGAAGCTTTCTTT. As protein: CASSPTTPAEAFF. This sequence joins TRBV7-9 and TRBJ1-1; D is undetermined. The CDR3 has 13 amino acids. V was trimmed by 5 bases and J by 6 bases, leaving 13 bases between them. CDR1 and CDR2 from the germline V gene are SEHNR and FQNEAQ (reference sequence).

The CDR3 loop is CASSESGSGYTF. The CDR3 bases are TGTGCCAGCAGTGAATCGGGGTCCGGCTACACCTTC. The rearrangement links TRBV25-1 to TRBJ1-2; D uncertain. Germline CDR1 MGHDK, CDR2 SYGVNS. Trimming shortened V by 1 base and J by 8 bases, and 8 bases separated the two germline ends. The CDR3 loop spans 12 amino acids.

This CDR3 reads CASSYPGGRAIETQYF. CDR3 DNA: TGTGCCAGCAGTTACCCTGGTGGCAGGGCTATTGAGACCCAGTACTTC. The V gene is TRBV6-5, the J gene TRBJ2-5, with D possibly being TRBD1 (5 bases). Trimming stripped 2 bases from V and 5 bases from J, with 18 bases between. The CDR3 has 16 residues. The V gene's germline CDR1 is MNHEY and CDR2 SVGAGI.

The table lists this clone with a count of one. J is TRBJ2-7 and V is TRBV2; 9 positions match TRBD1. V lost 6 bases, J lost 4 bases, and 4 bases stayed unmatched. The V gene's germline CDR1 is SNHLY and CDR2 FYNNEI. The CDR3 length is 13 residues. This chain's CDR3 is CASRGQGEYEQYF. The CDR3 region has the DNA TGTGCCAGCAGGGGACAGGGCGAGTACGAGCAGTACTTC. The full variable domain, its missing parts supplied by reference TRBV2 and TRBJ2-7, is EPEVTQTPSHQVTQMGQEVILRCVPISNHLYFYWYRQILGQKVEFLVSFYNNEISEKSEIFDDQFSVERPDGSNFTLKIRSTKLEDSAMYFCASRGQGEYEQYFGPGTRLTVT.

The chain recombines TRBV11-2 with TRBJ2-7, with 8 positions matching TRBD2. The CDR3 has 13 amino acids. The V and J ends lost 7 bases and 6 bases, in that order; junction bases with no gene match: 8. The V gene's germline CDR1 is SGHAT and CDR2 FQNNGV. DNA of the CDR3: TGTGCCAGCACCTTTAGCGGGACGAGCGAGCAGTACTTC. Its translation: CASTFSGTSEQYF.

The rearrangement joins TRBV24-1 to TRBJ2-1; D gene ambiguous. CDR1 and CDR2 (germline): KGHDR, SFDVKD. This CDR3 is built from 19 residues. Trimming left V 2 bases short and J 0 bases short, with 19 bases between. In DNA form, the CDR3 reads TGTGCCACCAGTGATTCGTGGCAGCTCCCACACAGCTCCTACAATGAGCAGTTCTTC. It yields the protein CATSDSWQLPHSSYNEQFF.

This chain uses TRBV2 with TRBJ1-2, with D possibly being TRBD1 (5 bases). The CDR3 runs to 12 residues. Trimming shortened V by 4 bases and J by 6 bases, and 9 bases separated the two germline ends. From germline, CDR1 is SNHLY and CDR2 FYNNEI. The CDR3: CASSAGYDGYTF. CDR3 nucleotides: TGTGCCAGCAGTGCAGGGTATGATGGCTACACCTTC.